A selection of T cell receptor beta chains follows, all from one sample in a study of blood T cells in healthy people across ages. TCRdb recomputed calls from the 5' RACE reads with MiXCR, one row per CDR3 protein. Here the sample spans 1.5 million to 1.8 million distinct CDR3 sequences, approximately 43% being singletons. The specimen was blood. These receptors were collected from a woman younger than 35 in good health. Both conserved end residues are part of each CDR3. D genes are given only for firm matches. For some rows the clone size is stated as once, few or many, or as a class when expanded; others skip it.

clone_size	v_call	cdr3_length	d_call	j_call	cdr3_nt	cdr3_aa
.	TRBV6-5	14	.	TRBJ1-5	TGTGCCAGCAGTCTAACCTTGGGACAAGCGGCCCAGCATTTT	CASSLTLGQAAQHF
few	TRBV6-5	15	.	TRBJ1-6	TGTGCCAGCAGTAGATCACAGGGTTACAATTCACCCCTCCACTTT	CASSRSQGYNSPLHF
few	TRBV7-2	16	.	TRBJ2-1	TGTGCCAGCAGCTTACCGGGCCGATCCGTATACAATGAGCAGTTCTTC	CASSLPGRSVYNEQFF
few	TRBV7-9	13	.	TRBJ1-1	TGTGCCAGCAGCTACCAGGGTTACACTGAAGCTTTCTTT	CASSYQGYTEAFF
few	TRBV7-8	14	.	TRBJ1-6	TGTGCCAGCGGCCTCAGGGAAGGTAATTCACCCCTCCACTTT	CASGLREGNSPLHF
.	TRBV7-2	13	TRBD1	TRBJ1-2	TGTGCCAGCAGCTATGAGACAGGGGTGGGCTACACCTTC	CASSYETGVGYTF
.	TRBV15	15	.	TRBJ2-1	TGTGCCACCAGCAGAGATAAGTTAAGCGCTAATGAGCAGTTCTTC	CATSRDKLSANEQFF
.	TRBV7-6	17	.	TRBJ1-5	TGTGCCAGCAGCCAAATGGCGGCAGACTATAGCAATCAGCCCCAGCATTTT	CASSQMAADYSNQPQHF
.	TRBV6-5	13	.	TRBJ2-5	TGTGCCAGCAGTGCCGACTTGAGTGAGACCCAGTACTTC	CASSADLSETQYF
.	TRBV20-1	17	.	TRBJ2-3	TGCAGTGCTAGAGATCATGGTTCTAGCGCCGGCACAGATACGCAGTATTTT	CSARDHGSSAGTDTQYF